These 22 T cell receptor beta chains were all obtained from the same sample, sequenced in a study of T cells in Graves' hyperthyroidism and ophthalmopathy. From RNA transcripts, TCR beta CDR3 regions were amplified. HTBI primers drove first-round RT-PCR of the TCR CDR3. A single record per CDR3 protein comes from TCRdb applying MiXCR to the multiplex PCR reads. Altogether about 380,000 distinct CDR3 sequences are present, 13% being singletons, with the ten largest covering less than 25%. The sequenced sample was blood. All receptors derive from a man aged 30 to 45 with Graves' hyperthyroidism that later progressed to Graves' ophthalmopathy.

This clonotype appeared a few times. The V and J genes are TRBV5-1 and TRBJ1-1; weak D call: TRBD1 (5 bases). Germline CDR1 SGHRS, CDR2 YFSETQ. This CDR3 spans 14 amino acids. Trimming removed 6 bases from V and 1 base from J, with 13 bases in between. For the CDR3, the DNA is TGCGCCAGCACCCTGGGGCCTCAGAACACTGAAGCTTTCTTT. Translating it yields CASTLGPQNTEAFF.

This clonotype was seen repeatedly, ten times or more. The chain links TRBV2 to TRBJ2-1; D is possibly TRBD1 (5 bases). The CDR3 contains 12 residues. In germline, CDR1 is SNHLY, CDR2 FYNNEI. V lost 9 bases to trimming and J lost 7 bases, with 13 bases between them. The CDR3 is CASRSPGNEQFF. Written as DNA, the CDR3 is TGTGCCAGTCGCAGCCCAGGGAATGAGCAGTTCTTC.

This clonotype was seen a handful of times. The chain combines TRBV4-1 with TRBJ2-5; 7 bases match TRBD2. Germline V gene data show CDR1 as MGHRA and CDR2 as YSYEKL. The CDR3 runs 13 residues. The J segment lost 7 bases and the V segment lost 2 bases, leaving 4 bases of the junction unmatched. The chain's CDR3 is CASSQPSSGTQYF. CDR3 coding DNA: TGCGCCAGCAGCCAACCCTCTAGCGGGACCCAGTACTTC.

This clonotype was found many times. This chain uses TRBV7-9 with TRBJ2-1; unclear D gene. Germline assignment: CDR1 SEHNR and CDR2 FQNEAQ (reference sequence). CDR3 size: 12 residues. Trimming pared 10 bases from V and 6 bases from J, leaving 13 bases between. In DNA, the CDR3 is TGTGCCACTGGGCGTACAGTCAATGAGCAGTTCTTC. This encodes CATGRTVNEQFF. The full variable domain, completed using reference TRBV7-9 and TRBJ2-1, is DTGVSQNPRHKITKRGQNVTFRCDPISEHNRLYWYRQTLGQGPEFLTYFQNEAQLEKSRLLSDRFSAERPKGSFSTLEIQRTEQGDSAMYLCATGRTVNEQFFGPGTRLTVL.

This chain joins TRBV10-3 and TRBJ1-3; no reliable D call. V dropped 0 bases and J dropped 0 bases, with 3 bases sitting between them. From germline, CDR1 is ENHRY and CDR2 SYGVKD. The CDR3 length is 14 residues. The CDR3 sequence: CAISESHSGNTIYF. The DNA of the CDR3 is TGTGCCATCAGTGAGTCGCACTCTGGAAACACCATATATTTT.

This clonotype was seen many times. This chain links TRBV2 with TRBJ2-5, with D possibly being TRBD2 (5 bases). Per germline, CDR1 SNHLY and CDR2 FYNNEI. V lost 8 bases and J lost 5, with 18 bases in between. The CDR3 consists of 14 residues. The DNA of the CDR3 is TGTGCCAGCCCTCCTGGACTGTTCGGGGAGACCCAGTACTTC. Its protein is CASPPGLFGETQYF.

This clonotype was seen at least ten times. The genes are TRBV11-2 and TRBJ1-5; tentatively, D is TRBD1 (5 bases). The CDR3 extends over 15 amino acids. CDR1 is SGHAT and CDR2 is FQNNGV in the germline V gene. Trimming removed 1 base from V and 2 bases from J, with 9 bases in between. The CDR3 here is CASSLGGIGNQPQHF. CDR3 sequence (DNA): TGTGCCAGCAGCTTAGGGGGCATCGGCAATCAGCCCCAGCATTTT.

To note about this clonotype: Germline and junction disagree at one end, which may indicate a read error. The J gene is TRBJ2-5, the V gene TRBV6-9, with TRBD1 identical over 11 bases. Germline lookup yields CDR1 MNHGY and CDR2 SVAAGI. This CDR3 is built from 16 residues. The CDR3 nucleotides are TGTGCCAGCAGTTACCGGGACAGGGGGTTCCAAGGGACCCAGTACTTC. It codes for CASSYRDRGFQGTQYF.

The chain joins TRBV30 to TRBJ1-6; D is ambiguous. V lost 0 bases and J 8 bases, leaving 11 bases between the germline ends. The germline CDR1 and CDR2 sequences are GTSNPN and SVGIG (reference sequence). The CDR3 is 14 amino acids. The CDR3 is CAWSVQGKDSPLHF. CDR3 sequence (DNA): TGTGCCTGGAGTGTACAAGGGAAGGATTCACCCCTCCACTTT.

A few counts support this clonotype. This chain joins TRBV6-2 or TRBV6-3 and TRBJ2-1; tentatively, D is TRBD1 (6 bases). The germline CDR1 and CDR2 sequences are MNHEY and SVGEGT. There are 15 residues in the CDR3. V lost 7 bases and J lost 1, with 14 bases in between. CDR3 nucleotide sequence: TGTGCCAGCAAACCCGGGACAACATCCTACAATGAGCAGTTCTTC. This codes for CASKPGTTSYNEQFF.

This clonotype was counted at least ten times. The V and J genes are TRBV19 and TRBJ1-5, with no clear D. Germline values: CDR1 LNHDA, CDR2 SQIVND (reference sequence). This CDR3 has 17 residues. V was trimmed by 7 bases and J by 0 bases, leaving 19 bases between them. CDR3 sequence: CASTYSQFQHSNQPQHF. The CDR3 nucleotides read TGTGCCAGTACCTATAGTCAGTTTCAACATAGCAATCAGCCCCAGCATTTT.

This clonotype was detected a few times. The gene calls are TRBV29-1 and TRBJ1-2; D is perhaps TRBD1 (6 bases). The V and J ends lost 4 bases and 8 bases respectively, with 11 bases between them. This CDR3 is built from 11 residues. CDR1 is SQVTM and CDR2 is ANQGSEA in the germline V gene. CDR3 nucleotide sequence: TGCAGCGTTGGGGACACCCGGGGCTACACCTTC. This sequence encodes CSVGDTRGYTF.

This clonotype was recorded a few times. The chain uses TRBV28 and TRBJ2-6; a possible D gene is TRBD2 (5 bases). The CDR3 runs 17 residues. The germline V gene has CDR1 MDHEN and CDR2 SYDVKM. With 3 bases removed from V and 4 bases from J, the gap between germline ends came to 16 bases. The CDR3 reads CASSLTIGKLGANVLTF. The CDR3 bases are TGTGCCAGCAGTTTGACGATCGGGAAGTTGGGGGCCAACGTCCTGACTTTC.

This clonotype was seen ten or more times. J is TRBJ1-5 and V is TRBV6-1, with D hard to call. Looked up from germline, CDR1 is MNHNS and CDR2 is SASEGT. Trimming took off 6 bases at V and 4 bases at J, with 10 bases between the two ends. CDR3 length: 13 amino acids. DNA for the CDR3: TGTGCCAGCAGGGCAGGCCCTAATCAGCCCCAGCATTTT. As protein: CASRAGPNQPQHF.

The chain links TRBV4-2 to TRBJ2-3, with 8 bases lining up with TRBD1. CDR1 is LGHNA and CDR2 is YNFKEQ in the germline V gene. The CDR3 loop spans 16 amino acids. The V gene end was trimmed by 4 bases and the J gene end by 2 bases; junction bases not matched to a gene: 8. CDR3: CASSLRQGSNTDTQYF. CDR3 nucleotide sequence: TGTGCCAGCAGCCTTCGACAGGGGTCGAACACAGATACGCAGTATTTT.

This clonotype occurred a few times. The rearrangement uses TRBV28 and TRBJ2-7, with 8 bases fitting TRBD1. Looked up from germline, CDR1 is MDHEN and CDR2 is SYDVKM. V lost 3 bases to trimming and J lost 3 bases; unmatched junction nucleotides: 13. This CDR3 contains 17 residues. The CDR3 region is CASSFRPPGQDYYEQYF. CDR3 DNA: TGTGCCAGCAGTTTCCGACCTCCGGGACAGGACTACTACGAGCAGTACTTC. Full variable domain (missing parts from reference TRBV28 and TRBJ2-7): DVKVTQSSRYLVKRTGEKVFLECVQDMDHENMFWYRQDPGLGLRLIYFSYDVKMKEKGDIPEGYSVSREKKERFSLILESASTNQTSMYLCASSFRPPGQDYYEQYFGPGTRLTVT.

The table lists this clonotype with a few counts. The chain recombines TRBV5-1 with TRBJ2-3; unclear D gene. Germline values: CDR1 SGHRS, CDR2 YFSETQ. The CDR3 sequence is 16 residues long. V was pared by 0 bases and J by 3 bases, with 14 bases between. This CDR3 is CASSLANGLPTDTQYF. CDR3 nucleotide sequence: TGCGCCAGCAGCTTGGCCAATGGGTTGCCAACAGATACGCAGTATTTT.

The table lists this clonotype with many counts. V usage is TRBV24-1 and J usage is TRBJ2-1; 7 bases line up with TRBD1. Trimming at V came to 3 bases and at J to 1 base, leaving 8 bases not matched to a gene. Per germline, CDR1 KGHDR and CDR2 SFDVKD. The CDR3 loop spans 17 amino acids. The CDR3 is CATSDETGWRSYNEQFF. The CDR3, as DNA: TGTGCCACCAGTGATGAGACAGGGTGGAGGTCCTACAATGAGCAGTTCTTC.

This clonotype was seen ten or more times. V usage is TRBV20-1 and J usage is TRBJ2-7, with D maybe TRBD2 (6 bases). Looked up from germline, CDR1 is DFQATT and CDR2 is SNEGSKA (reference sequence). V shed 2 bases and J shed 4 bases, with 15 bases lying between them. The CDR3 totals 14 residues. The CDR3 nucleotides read TGCAGTGCTAGATGGGACTTGGGTGTGTACGAGCAGTACTTC. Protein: CSARWDLGVYEQYF.

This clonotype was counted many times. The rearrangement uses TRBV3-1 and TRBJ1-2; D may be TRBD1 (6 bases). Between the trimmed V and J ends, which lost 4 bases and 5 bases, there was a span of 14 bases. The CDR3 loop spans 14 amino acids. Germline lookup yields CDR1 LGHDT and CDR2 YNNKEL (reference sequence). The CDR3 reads CASSRQDGTYGYTF. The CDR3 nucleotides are TGTGCCAGCAGCCGACAGGATGGTACTTATGGCTACACCTTC.

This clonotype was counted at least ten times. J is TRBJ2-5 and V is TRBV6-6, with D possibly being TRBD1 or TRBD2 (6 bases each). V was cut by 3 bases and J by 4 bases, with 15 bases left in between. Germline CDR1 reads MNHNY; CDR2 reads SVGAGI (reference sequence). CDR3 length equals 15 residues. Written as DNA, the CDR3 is TGTGCCAGCAGTTATTCGGACAAGGGGGGAGAGACCCAGTACTTC. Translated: CASSYSDKGGETQYF.

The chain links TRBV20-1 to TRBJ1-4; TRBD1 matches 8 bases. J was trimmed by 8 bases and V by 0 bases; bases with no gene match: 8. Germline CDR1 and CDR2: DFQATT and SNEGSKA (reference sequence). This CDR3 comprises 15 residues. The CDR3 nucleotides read TGCAGTGCTAGAGATCGGGCAGGGGGCGTCGAAAAACTGTTTTTT. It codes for CSARDRAGGVEKLFF.